The rows below give T cell receptor beta chains drawn from one sample of a study of T cell changes during pregnancy in multiple sclerosis. The repertoire was sequenced with immunoSEQ multiplex PCR; TCRdb's copy has only in-frame clones and lacks some. Of 70,000 to 100,000 clones listed, about 93% were seen once; the top ten hold around 1.4%. Sample: peripheral blood, taken in the third trimester of pregnancy. All receptors come from a female donor in good health, enrolled as a control in a pregnancy study. Both conserved end residues are part of each CDR3. The order of the fields is D gene, V gene, J gene, clone size, CDR3 protein, CDR3 DNA. A D gene is named only where the DNA matches it firmly. Not every row has a clone size; where given, it reads once, few, many or a size class.

d_call: .
v_call: TRBV29-1
j_call: TRBJ2-3
clone_size: .
cdr3_aa: CSAPGRADTQYF
cdr3_nt: TGCAGTGCTCCAGGGCGCGCAGATACGCAGTATTTT

d_call: TRBD2
v_call: TRBV5-1
j_call: TRBJ2-1
clone_size: .
cdr3_aa: CASSLVGGSYNEQFF
cdr3_nt: TGCGCCAGCAGCTTGGTCGGGGGGTCTTACAATGAGCAGTTCTTC

d_call: .
v_call: TRBV5-1
j_call: TRBJ2-3
clone_size: .
cdr3_aa: CASSLVADTQYF
cdr3_nt: TGCGCCAGCAGCTTGGTAGCAGATACGCAGTATTTT

d_call: .
v_call: TRBV5-4
j_call: TRBJ2-2
clone_size: .
cdr3_aa: CASSWRGGELFF
cdr3_nt: TGTGCCAGCAGCTGGAGAGGCGGGGAGCTGTTTTTT

d_call: .
v_call: TRBV14
j_call: TRBJ2-3
clone_size: .
cdr3_aa: CASSQALSALTDTQYF
cdr3_nt: TGTGCCAGCAGCCAAGCCCTTAGCGCCCTCACAGATACGCAGTATTTT

d_call: .
v_call: TRBV7-2
j_call: TRBJ1-5
clone_size: once
cdr3_aa: CASGEQGPNQPQHF
cdr3_nt: TGTGCCAGCGGGGAGCAGGGGCCCAATCAGCCCCAGCATTTT

d_call: .
v_call: TRBV7-2
j_call: TRBJ1-1
clone_size: .
cdr3_aa: CASSLARARVEAFF
cdr3_nt: TGTGCCAGCAGCTTAGCGCGGGCACGCGTTGAAGCTTTCTTT

d_call: TRBD2
v_call: TRBV5-1
j_call: TRBJ2-7
clone_size: once
cdr3_aa: CASSRDAVAGGAYEQYF
cdr3_nt: TGCGCCAGCAGCCGGGACGCCGTAGCGGGAGGGGCCTACGAGCAGTACTTC

d_call: TRBD2
v_call: TRBV6-1
j_call: TRBJ2-6
clone_size: .
cdr3_aa: CASSEGEGPGANVLTF
cdr3_nt: TGTGCCAGCAGTGAGGGGGAGGGCCCTGGGGCCAACGTCCTGACTTTC

d_call: TRBD2
v_call: TRBV11-2
j_call: TRBJ2-3
clone_size: .
cdr3_aa: CASSFGGTKDTQYF
cdr3_nt: TGTGCCAGCAGCTTTGGCGGGACTAAAGATACGCAGTATTTT

d_call: .
v_call: TRBV7-2
j_call: TRBJ2-3
clone_size: .
cdr3_aa: CASSFRGTTDTQYF
cdr3_nt: TGTGCCAGCAGCTTCAGGGGTACCACAGATACGCAGTATTTT

d_call: TRBD2
v_call: TRBV27
j_call: TRBJ2-1
clone_size: .
cdr3_aa: CASSSRPPGLAGGNNEQFF
cdr3_nt: TGTGCCAGCAGTTCACGTCCTCCGGGACTAGCGGGAGGGAACAATGAGCAGTTCTTC

d_call: TRBD1
v_call: TRBV7-8
j_call: TRBJ1-5
clone_size: .
cdr3_aa: CASSRDRVQPQHF
cdr3_nt: TGTGCCAGCAGTAGGGACAGGGTTCAGCCCCAGCATTTT

d_call: .
v_call: TRBV2
j_call: TRBJ1-4
clone_size: .
cdr3_aa: CASESAQGREKLFF
cdr3_nt: TGTGCCAGCGAGAGCGCCCAGGGCCGTGAAAAACTGTTTTTT

d_call: .
v_call: TRBV28
j_call: TRBJ2-3
clone_size: .
cdr3_aa: CASSPIGVLGLTDTQYF
cdr3_nt: TGTGCCAGCAGTCCGATAGGGGTGCTCGGTCTCACAGATACGCAGTATTTT

d_call: TRBD1
v_call: TRBV5-1
j_call: TRBJ2-3
clone_size: .
cdr3_aa: CASSRGTVVTDTQYF
cdr3_nt: TGCGCCAGCAGCCGTGGGACAGTCGTGACAGATACGCAGTATTTT

d_call: TRBD1
v_call: TRBV2
j_call: TRBJ2-7
clone_size: .
cdr3_aa: CASARDSRAWEQYF
cdr3_nt: TGTGCCAGTGCCAGGGACAGCCGGGCATGGGAGCAGTACTTC

d_call: TRBD1
v_call: TRBV7-6
j_call: TRBJ2-1
clone_size: .
cdr3_aa: CASSTPGQGQYEQFF
cdr3_nt: TGTGCCAGCAGCACACCCGGACAGGGGCAATATGAGCAGTTCTTC

d_call: TRBD1
v_call: TRBV18
j_call: TRBJ1-2
clone_size: .
cdr3_aa: CASSPLTGIAGYTF
cdr3_nt: TGTGCCAGCTCACCGTTGACAGGGATCGCTGGCTACACCTTC

d_call: TRBD2
v_call: TRBV7-2
j_call: TRBJ2-1
clone_size: .
cdr3_aa: CASSFSGSSYNEQFF
cdr3_nt: TGTGCCAGCAGCTTTAGCGGGAGCTCCTACAATGAGCAGTTCTTC

d_call: TRBD2
v_call: TRBV2
j_call: TRBJ2-1
clone_size: .
cdr3_aa: CAGKTSGRYNEQFF
cdr3_nt: TGTGCCGGTAAAACTAGCGGGAGGTACAATGAGCAGTTCTTC

d_call: .
v_call: TRBV5-4
j_call: TRBJ2-5
clone_size: .
cdr3_aa: CASSSQGPGETQYF
cdr3_nt: TGTGCCAGCAGCTCACAGGGTCCTGGAGAGACCCAGTACTTC